The present T cell receptor beta chain was sequenced within a study of OX40 agonist ivuxolimab in advanced cancers. The wider study: The patients' treatment was ivuxolimab, an agonistic anti-OX40 (CD134) antibody. Patients with prior anti-PD-1, anti-PD-L1 or anti-CTLA-4 therapy were eligible; 40% had some.

Study outcomes and limitations: At 0.1 to 3.0 mg/kg and by week 6, clonal expansion occurred in CD4+ and CD8+ blood T cells.

Only in-frame clones appear in the TCRdb table, and some are missing; sequencing was by immunoSEQ multiplex PCR. The sample has roughly 73,000 clones; 84% are singletons. V gave up 1 base and J gave up 0 bases, with 6 bases separating them. The CDR3 is 14 amino acids. CDR1 SEHNR and CDR2 FQNEAQ come from the germline V gene (reference sequence). A note on this clone: The antigen remains unidentified.

Specimen: CD4+ or CD8+ T cells sorted from blood, collected in a trial of the OX40 agonist ivuxolimab. The chain employs TRBV7-9 and TRBJ1-1; the D is unclear. The clonotype originates from an adult with an advanced solid tumor such as melanoma, head and neck, liver or kidney cancer. The chain's CDR3 is CASSLDTMNTEAFF. The CDR3 DNA sequence: TGTGCCAGCAGCTTAGATACTATGAACACTGAAGCTTTCTTT.